These 27 T cell receptor beta chains were all obtained from the same sample, sequenced in a study of CD8 T cells in ankylosing spondylitis. General study results and limits: Ankylosing spondylitis blood seemed to carry a telltale TCR beta motif made of under 10 highly homologous variants.

These TCRs are of unknown antigen specificity. TCRdb re-called the 5' RACE reads with MiXCR, one entry per CDR3 protein. Among about 540,000 distinct CDR3 sequences listed, roughly 12% were seen once. The sample consisted of blood, either unsorted or a sorted T cell fraction (not recorded which). The receptors stem from a male donor with ankylosing spondylitis.

The DNA for the CDR3 is TGTGCCAGCAGCCAACGACAGGGCTACGAGCAGTACGTC. Translated, it gives CASSQRQGYEQYV. The rearrangement uses TRBV7-9 and TRBJ2-7; 7 bases align to TRBD1. After removal of 5 bases from V and 3 bases from J, the junction contained 4 bases not matched to a gene. The CDR3 length is 13 residues. Germline assignment: CDR1 SEHNR and CDR2 FQNEAQ (reference sequence).

V usage is TRBV2 and J usage is TRBJ2-1; a weak D match, TRBD2 (6 bases). Germline-derived CDR1 and CDR2 are SNHLY and FYNNEI. This CDR3 is 15 amino acids long. The ends were cut back, 4 bases at V and 6 bases at J, with 16 bases in the middle. The CDR3 DNA sequence: TGTGCCAGCAGTGGTGGAACGGGAGTTTTCAATGAGCAGTTCTTC. It encodes CASSGGTGVFNEQFF.

The table lists this clonotype with a few counts. This chain uses TRBV7-9 with TRBJ2-1, with a possible D match to TRBD2 (7 bases). CDR1 SEHNR and CDR2 FQNEAQ come from the germline V gene (reference sequence). Trimming shortened V by 5 bases and J by 1 base, and 12 bases separated the two germline ends. CDR3 length equals 15 residues. The CDR3 bases are TGTGCCAGCAGCGGGAGGGGGGGTTCCTACAATGAGCAGTTCTTC. Protein product: CASSGRGGSYNEQFF.

The chain combines TRBV2 with TRBJ2-7; D is possibly TRBD2 (6 bases). CDR1 and CDR2 (germline): SNHLY, FYNNEI. The CDR3 extends over 15 amino acids. The V and J ends lost 5 bases and 0 bases respectively, with 14 bases between them. Written as DNA, the CDR3 is TGTGCCAGCAGTCCCCGGGACTCCAGCTCCTACGAGCAGTACGTC. This encodes CASSPRDSSSYEQYV.

This chain connects TRBV20-1 to TRBJ2-1; TRBD2 agrees at 7 bases. The CDR3 is 12 amino acids. With 4 bases clipped from V and 9 bases from J, the junction kept 6 bases outside the gene matches. Germline CDR1 DFQATT, CDR2 SNEGSKA (reference sequence). DNA for the CDR3: TGCAGTGCTAACGGGGGGTCGGCTGAGCAGTTCTTC. Translating it yields CSANGGSAEQFF.

The table lists this clonotype with a few counts. The chain employs TRBV10-2 and TRBJ1-2; D ambiguous. The CDR3 sequence is 13 residues long. Between the trimmed V and J ends, which lost 8 bases and 2 bases, there was a span of 12 bases. The germline V gene has CDR1 WSHSY and CDR2 SAAADI. The CDR3 is CASARTENYGYTF. CDR3 bases: TGCGCCAGCGCCCGGACCGAGAACTATGGCTACACCTTC.

This clonotype was recorded a few times. This chain uses TRBV6-1 with TRBJ1-1; D remains unclear. This CDR3 is built from 15 residues. V was clipped by 2 bases and J by 2 bases, with 12 bases between them. CDR1 and CDR2 (germline): MNHNS, SASEGT. The CDR3 reads CASSEFSEGNTEAFF. Here the CDR3 DNA reads TGTGCCAGCAGTGAATTTTCGGAGGGAAACACTGAAGCTTTCTTT.

The V gene is TRBV20-1, the J gene TRBJ1-6; 9 nucleotides match TRBD1. There are 18 residues in the CDR3. The V segment lost 3 bases and the J segment 7 bases; nucleotides outside the gene matches: 16. Looked up from germline, CDR1 is DFQATT and CDR2 is SNEGSKA (reference sequence). The CDR3 DNA reads TGCAGTGCTAGGCCGCTTAAGTCAACAGGGGGCTGGAATTCACCCCTCCACTTT. Translation: CSARPLKSTGGWNSPLHF.

The chain links TRBV5-1 to TRBJ2-1; the D gene could be TRBD1 or TRBD2 (5 bases each). The V end lost 4 bases, the J end lost 3 bases, and 14 bases lay between the germline ends. Germline lookup yields CDR1 SGHRS and CDR2 YFSETQ. This CDR3 region has 15 residues. CDR3 in DNA: TGCGCCAGCAGCCCAGGGATAGCGAGCTACAATGAGCAGTTCTTC. This gives the protein CASSPGIASYNEQFF.

This clonotype was detected only a few times. This rearrangement joins TRBV20-1 to TRBJ2-2; 8 bases fit TRBD1. CDR1 and CDR2 from the germline V gene are DFQATT and SNEGSKA (reference sequence). The junction had 7 bases not matched to a gene; V was cut back by 5 bases and J by 8 bases. The CDR3 loop spans 13 amino acids. The CDR3 loop is CSAPRTGQGELFF. In DNA, the CDR3 is TGCAGTGCTCCTCGGACAGGGCAGGGGGAGCTGTTTTTT.

The chain carries TRBV19 and TRBJ2-1, with 9 bases aligning to TRBD2. The CDR3 spans 15 residues. V lost 4 bases, J lost 5 bases, and 6 bases stayed unmatched. CDR1 is LNHDA, CDR2 SQIVND, per germline (reference sequence). The CDR3 DNA reads TGTGCCAGTAGTAGGGCGGGACTAGCAGACAATGAGCAGTTCTTC. Amino acid sequence: CASSRAGLADNEQFF. Full variable domain (remainder filled in from reference TRBV19 and TRBJ2-1): DGGITQSPKYLFRKEGQNVTLSCEQNLNHDAMYWYRQDPGQGLRLIYYSQIVNDFQKGDIAEGYSVSREKKESFPLTVTSAQKNPTAFYLCASSRAGLADNEQFFGPGTRLTVL.

This clonotype was detected only a few times. The chain couples TRBV5-1 to TRBJ2-2; D gene uncertain. Trimming took off 2 bases at V and 1 base at J, with 15 bases between the two ends. CDR3 length: 17 amino acids. From germline, CDR1 is SGHRS and CDR2 YFSETQ. The DNA of the CDR3 is TGCGCCAGCAGCTTACGGCAGCCTTTCCAGAACACCGGGGAGCTGTTTTTT. Its translation: CASSLRQPFQNTGELFF.

This clonotype has ten or more counts. V is TRBV7-9 and J is TRBJ2-3; 8 nucleotides align to TRBD2. The CDR3 spans 15 residues. Germline V gene sequence: CDR1 SEHNR, CDR2 FQNEAQ (reference sequence). Unmatched junction bases numbered 3, after V lost 4 bases and J lost 0 bases. The CDR3 here is CASSWSGRSTDTQYF. The CDR3 DNA follows: TGTGCCAGCAGCTGGAGCGGGAGAAGCACAGATACGCAGTATTTT.

The chain uses TRBV24-1 and TRBJ2-1; 7 bases line up with TRBD1. The ends lost 10 bases at V and 10 bases at J; junction bases unmatched: 6. The CDR3 totals 11 residues. Looked up from germline, CDR1 is KGHDR and CDR2 is SFDVKD. The CDR3 here is CATANRGEQFF. The CDR3 DNA reads as TGTGCCACAGCCAACAGGGGCGAGCAGTTCTTC.

The V and J genes are TRBV27 and TRBJ2-3; 7 positions agree with TRBD2. CDR1 is MNHEY, CDR2 SMNVEV, per germline (reference sequence). The CDR3 is 16 residues long. V was clipped by 5 bases and J by 4 bases; unmatched bases: 12. The CDR3 loop reads CASSITASRGADTQYF. In nucleotides, the CDR3 is TGTGCCAGCAGTATCACGGCGAGCCGGGGGGCAGATACGCAGTATTTT.

The chain links TRBV25-1 to TRBJ2-4; D could derive from TRBD1 or TRBD2 (5 bases each). V lost 4 bases and J 6 bases, leaving 13 bases between the germline ends. Germline loops: CDR1 MGHDK, CDR2 SYGVNS. The CDR3 sequence is 14 residues long. The CDR3 DNA is TGTGCCAGCAGTGGAGGGGCAGGTAGAAACATTCAGTACTTC. It specifies CASSGGAGRNIQYF. Full variable domain (remainder filled in from reference TRBV25-1 and TRBJ2-4): EADIYQTPRYLVIGTGKKITLECSQTMGHDKMYWYQQDPGMELHLIHYSYGVNSTEKGDLSSESTVSRIRTEHFPLTLESARPSHTSQYLCASSGGAGRNIQYFGAGTRLSVL.

The chain employs TRBV5-1 and TRBJ2-6, with D hard to call. CDR3 size: 13 residues. V was shortened by 5 bases and J by 4 bases, with 7 bases between the two germline ends. Germline V gives CDR1 SGHRS, CDR2 YFSETQ. The CDR3 bases are TGCGCCAGCAGTTCAGCAGGGGCCAACGTCCTGACTTTC. Its protein product is CASSSAGANVLTF.

The gene calls are TRBV18 and TRBJ1-1; D remains unclear. This CDR3 is 14 amino acids long. The ends were cut back, 0 bases at V and 1 base at J, with 6 bases in the middle. Per germline, CDR1 KGHSH and CDR2 LQKENI. CDR3 protein: CASSPPSGNTEAFF. The CDR3 region has the DNA TGTGCCAGCTCACCACCCTCAGGGAACACTGAAGCTTTCTTT. The full variable domain, in which reference TRBV18 and TRBJ1-1 provide the parts outside the CDR3, is NAGVMQNPRHLVRRRGQEARLRCSPMKGHSHVYWYRQLPEEGLKFMVYLQKENIIDESGMPKERFSAEFPKEGPSILRIQQVVRGDSAAYFCASSPPSGNTEAFFGQGTRLTVV.

This clonotype was seen ten or more times. This chain uses TRBV14 with TRBJ2-1; D gene unclear. V was pared by 0 bases and J by 12 bases, with 12 bases between. This CDR3 region has 13 residues. Germline CDR1 SGHDN, CDR2 FVKESK. CDR3 sequence: CASSQEVAVGQFF. CDR3 nucleotide sequence: TGTGCCAGCAGCCAAGAGGTTGCTGTCGGGCAGTTCTTC.

This clonotype has more than one count but fewer than ten. V gene TRBV20-1 combines with J gene TRBJ2-3; D is unresolved. The CDR3 is made up of 15 amino acids. The germline CDR1 and CDR2 sequences are DFQATT and SNEGSKA (reference sequence). Trimming took off 5 bases at V and 0 bases at J, with 15 bases between the two ends. The CDR3 DNA sequence: TGCAGTGCTGTCAGGAGCGCCTCTAGCACAGATACGCAGTATTTT. Translated, it gives CSAVRSASSTDTQYF.

The CDR3 sequence is CSALVVAGARETQYF. The DNA for the CDR3 is TGCAGTGCTCTCGTGGTAGCGGGAGCTCGAGAGACCCAGTACTTC. The chain joins TRBV20-1 to TRBJ2-5; 9 nucleotides agree with TRBD2. The trim removed 5 bases at V and 4 bases at J, leaving 11 bases unmatched. This CDR3 contains 15 residues. Looked up from germline, CDR1 is DFQATT and CDR2 is SNEGSKA (reference sequence).

This clonotype occurred many times. This chain uses TRBV12-3 or TRBV12-4 with TRBJ2-1; 12 bases agree with TRBD2. J was trimmed by 9 bases and V by 5 bases; bases with no gene match: 8. This CDR3 is 15 amino acids long. The CDR3, as DNA: TGTGCCAGCAGTCCTAGCGGGAGGGGTTCGGGTGAGCAGTTCTTC. Protein sequence: CASSPSGRGSGEQFF.

The chain employs TRBV15 and TRBJ1-2, with D perhaps matching TRBD1 (5 bases). V shed 0 bases and J shed 4 bases, with 12 bases lying between them. Per germline, CDR1 LNHNV and CDR2 YYDKDF (reference sequence). The CDR3 spans 15 residues. The CDR3 nucleotides are TGTGCCACCAGCAGAGATTGGGGGGAGAGCTATGGCTACACCTTC. Translation gives CATSRDWGESYGYTF.

The gene calls are TRBV20-1 and TRBJ2-6; maybe TRBD1 (6 bases). The CDR3 is made up of 12 amino acids. Trimming shortened V by 1 base and J by 9 bases, and 7 bases separated the two germline ends. Per the germline V gene, CDR1 is DFQATT and CDR2 is SNEGSKA (reference sequence). As DNA, the CDR3 is TGCAGTGCTAGAGCGGACAGCAACGTCCTGACTTTC. Translation gives CSARADSNVLTF.

The chain carries TRBV7-9 and TRBJ2-7; the match to TRBD2 covers 14 bases. Unmatched junction bases numbered 8, after V lost 5 bases and J lost 5 bases. Germline assignment: CDR1 SEHNR and CDR2 FQNEAQ (reference sequence). The CDR3 has 16 amino acids. CDR3 nucleotide sequence: TGTGCCAGCAGCCTGGGACTAGCGGGAGCTTGGGACGAGCAGTACGTC. It yields the protein CASSLGLAGAWDEQYV.

Only a few counts were recorded for this clonotype. The V call is TRBV7-6, the J call TRBJ2-7, with 9 bases aligning to TRBD2. J was trimmed by 1 base and V by 0 bases; bases with no gene match: 4. This CDR3 region has 16 residues. Germline V gene lookup returns CDR1 SGHVS and CDR2 FNYEAQ. CDR3 sequence: CASSLAPSGASYEQYF. CDR3 sequence (DNA): TGTGCCAGCAGCTTAGCCCCTAGCGGGGCTTCCTACGAGCAGTACTTC.

The gene calls are TRBV18 and TRBJ1-2; 7 bases line up with TRBD1. Germline V gives CDR1 KGHSH, CDR2 LQKENI. The CDR3 consists of 13 residues. Unmatched junction bases numbered 3, after V lost 5 bases and J lost 3 bases. The CDR3 DNA follows: TGTGCCAGCTCAACGGGACAGTACTATGGCTACACCTTC. It is translated as CASSTGQYYGYTF.